This T cell receptor beta chain was sequenced for a study of T cells in tumors after PD-1 blockade. Study background: Tumor samples averaged roughly 27,000 templates (range about 550-100,000) and several thousand unique clonotypes. Study-wide results and caveats: After therapy, most expanded exhausted CD8+ clones were absent pre-treatment, suggesting clonal replacement.

About this clone itself: The antigen is not known.

This table comes from immunoSEQ multiplex PCR, and its TCRdb copy is limited to in-frame clones, with some not included. Among roughly 12,000 clones listed, about 62% were seen once. The CDR3 contains 14 residues. V was cut by 5 bases and J by 4 bases, with 11 bases left in between. Germline lookup yields CDR1 MGHDK and CDR2 SYGVNS. Tumor or blood genomic DNA was sequenced, with inputs of about 616 ng to 6,004 ng. The genes are TRBV25-1 and TRBJ1-4; D remains unclear. The source was tumor tissue, collected before anti-PD-1 treatment. The TCR comes from a human donor with cutaneous squamous cell carcinoma. The DNA for the CDR3 is TGTGCCAGCAGTCTCGCGCAGTTTAATGAAAAACTGTTTTTT. Its translation: CASSLAQFNEKLFF. Supplemented by reference TRBV25-1 and TRBJ1-4, the full variable domain reads EADIYQTPRYLVIGTGKKITLECSQTMGHDKMYWYQQDPGMELHLIHYSYGVNSTEKGDLSSESTVSRIRTEHFPLTLESARPSHTSQYLCASSLAQFNEKLFFGSGTQLSVL.